A selection of T cell receptor beta chains follows, all from one sample in a study of T cell repertoires in ileal Crohn's disease. The table came from immunoSEQ multiplex PCR; TCRdb's copy has only in-frame clones and leaves some out. The data contain 5,500 to 9,000 clones, approximately 79% of them seen just once; the ten biggest clones take up roughly two fifths. What was sequenced was ileal tissue. The receptor set was obtained from an adult with Crohn's disease. Each CDR3 is given with its conserved first and last residue. The D gene is left open where the match is weak. Size is stated for part of the rows, as once, few or many counts, or as a class when the clone is expanded.

NA,TRBJ2-2,NA,15,TRBV18,TGTGCCAGCTCACAGACGGCCGCTGCTCCCGGGGAGCTGTTTTTT,CASSQTAAAPGELFF
NA,TRBJ1-4,TRBD1,16,TRBV27,TGTGCCAGCAGTCTAGACCCGACAGGGGTAGGGGAAAAACTGTTTTTT,CASSLDPTGVGEKLFF
few,TRBJ2-3,NA,13,TRBV5-5,TGTGCCAGCAGCTCGGGTAGCTTAAGTACGCAGTATTTT,CASSSGSLSTQYF
few,TRBJ2-7,NA,15,TRBV11-2,TGTGCCAGCAGCTTTCCAGGGGGGACACAATACGAGCAGTACTTC,CASSFPGGTQYEQYF
few,TRBJ1-2,NA,12,TRBV6-5,TGTGCCAGCAGTTACGCCCTCTATGGCTACACCTTC,CASSYALYGYTF
once,TRBJ1-1,NA,13,TRBV7-9,TGTGCCAGCAGCTTTGACGTCGACACTGAAGCTTTCTTT,CASSFDVDTEAFF
NA,TRBJ2-1,NA,15,TRBV7-2,TGTGCCAGCAGCTTAGACTCAGGGACCTACAATGAGCAGTTCTTC,CASSLDSGTYNEQFF
NA,TRBJ2-3,NA,14,TRBV27,TGTGCCAGCAGTTTTGAGAAGAGCACAGATACGCAGTATTTT,CASSFEKSTDTQYF
NA,TRBJ1-5,NA,17,TRBV7-8,TGTGCCAGCAGCTTGGGGCCTCAGGTCGTATCGGATCAGCCCCAGCATTTT,CASSLGPQVVSDQPQHF
once,TRBJ2-4,TRBD1,15,TRBV2,TGTGCCAGCAGTGCGGGACAGGGGGCCAGAAACATTCAGTACTTC,CASSAGQGARNIQYF
NA,TRBJ1-1,NA,13,TRBV28,TGTGCCAGCGGAGGCCGGATGAACACTGAAGCTTTCTTT,CASGGRMNTEAFF
NA,TRBJ2-3,NA,17,TRBV11-1,TGTGCCAGCAGCCTTAACAGGGCCTTCCTCTTCACAGATACGCAGTATTTT,CASSLNRAFLFTDTQYF
few,TRBJ1-5,NA,15,TRBV19,TGTGCCAGTAGTACCCCGACAGGCCGCAATCAGCCCCAGCATTTT,CASSTPTGRNQPQHF
NA,TRBJ2-7,TRBD2,14,TRBV28,TGTGCCAGCAGGGGGATAGCGGGAGGCTACGAGCAGTACTTC,CASRGIAGGYEQYF
NA,TRBJ2-3,NA,14,TRBV4-2,TGTGCCAGCAGCCAAACGGGAACCACAGATACGCAGTATTTT,CASSQTGTTDTQYF
NA,TRBJ2-7,NA,13,TRBV4-1,TGCGCCAGCAGCCAAGGTGGGGCTGACGAGCAGTACTTC,CASSQGGADEQYF
NA,TRBJ1-5,NA,11,TRBV20-1,TGCAGTGCTGGGGGGGCTCAGCCCCAGCATTTT,CSAGGAQPQHF
NA,TRBJ2-4,TRBD2,15,TRBV4-3,TGCGCCAGCAGCCCCAAGAGCGGGAGCCGGAACATTCAGTACTTC,CASSPKSGSRNIQYF
NA,TRBJ2-7,NA,11,TRBV29-1,TGCAGCGTTCATTTAGTGGGGAAGCAGTACTTC,CSVHLVGKQYF
NA,TRBJ1-6,NA,15,TRBV18,TGTGCCAGCTCACCTGCGACAGACCCAAATTCACCCCTCCACTTT,CASSPATDPNSPLHF
few,TRBJ1-1,NA,10,TRBV2,TGTGCCAGCAGTCTGGGCGAAGCTTTCTTT,CASSLGEAFF
NA,TRBJ2-1,TRBD1,14,TRBV5-1,TGCGCCAGCAGTCTCGGACAGGCCTACAATGAGCAGTTCTTC,CASSLGQAYNEQFF
once,TRBJ1-1,NA,11,TRBV5-1,TGCGCCAGCAGCTCTGGGATTGAAGCTTTCTTT,CASSSGIEAFF
NA,TRBJ1-6,NA,15,TRBV19,TGTGCCAGTAGTCCTTTAGACAGAGATAATTCACCCCTCCACTTT,CASSPLDRDNSPLHF
NA,TRBJ1-2,TRBD1,15,TRBV19,TGTGCCAGTAGTATCCTACAGGGGATTAACTATGGCTACACCTTC,CASSILQGINYGYTF
NA,TRBJ2-2,TRBD2,15,TRBV11-2,TGTGCCAGCAGCTTAACTCTAGCGGGAGCTGGTGGGCTGTTTTTT,CASSLTLAGAGGLFF
NA,TRBJ2-7,NA,14,TRBV19,TGTGCCAGTAGTCCACAAGCGTCGTCCTACGAGCAGTACTTC,CASSPQASSYEQYF
NA,TRBJ1-2,TRBD1,15,TRBV7-2,TGTGCCAGCAGCTCTGACAGGGGGAACGGCTATGGCTACACCTTC,CASSSDRGNGYGYTF
NA,TRBJ2-7,NA,13,TRBV30,TGTGCCTGGACAGGGAAAAGAATTTACGAGCAGTACTTC,CAWTGKRIYEQYF
NA,TRBJ2-7,TRBD1,16,TRBV2,TGTGCCAGCAGTTCTACTCGGTCCCGGGACAGTCACGAGCAGTACTTC,CASSSTRSRDSHEQYF
NA,TRBJ2-4,TRBD1,17,TRBV16,TGTGCCAGCAGCCAATCACGGGCAGGGGGAGCCAAAAACATTCAGTACTTC,CASSQSRAGGAKNIQYF
NA,TRBJ1-5,NA,14,TRBV5-1,TGCGCCAGCAGCTTGGGGACGGCTGATCAGCCCCAGCATTTT,CASSLGTADQPQHF
NA,TRBJ2-3,NA,14,TRBV7-2,TGTGCCAGCAGCTTCGCCAGCGGCACAGATACGCAGTATTTT,CASSFASGTDTQYF
NA,TRBJ1-2,NA,13,TRBV28,TGTGCCAGCAGTCCCGGGGGAGCCACAAGCTACACCTTC,CASSPGGATSYTF
NA,TRBJ1-1,NA,12,TRBV9,TGTGCCAGCGGTCTAGGGGGCACTGAAGCTTTCTTT,CASGLGGTEAFF
NA,TRBJ2-5,NA,13,TRBV11-2,TGTGCCAGCAGCTTCGGGGGGCCAGAGACCCAGTACTTC,CASSFGGPETQYF
NA,TRBJ2-1,NA,15,TRBV6-4,TGTGCCAGCAGTGACTCCACGGGGGACTACAATGAGCAGTTCTTC,CASSDSTGDYNEQFF
few,TRBJ1-1,TRBD1,15,TRBV5-1,TGCGCCAGCAAATTTGAGGGAGGACAGGCCACTGAAGCTTTCTTT,CASKFEGGQATEAFF
few,TRBJ1-2,NA,13,TRBV18,TGTGCCAGCTCACCGGATTCAAACTATGGCTACACCTTC,CASSPDSNYGYTF
few,TRBJ2-1,TRBD2,15,TRBV5-4,TGTGCCAGCAGCCCCCTTCCCGGGAGGGTTGGGGAGCAGTTCTTC,CASSPLPGRVGEQFF